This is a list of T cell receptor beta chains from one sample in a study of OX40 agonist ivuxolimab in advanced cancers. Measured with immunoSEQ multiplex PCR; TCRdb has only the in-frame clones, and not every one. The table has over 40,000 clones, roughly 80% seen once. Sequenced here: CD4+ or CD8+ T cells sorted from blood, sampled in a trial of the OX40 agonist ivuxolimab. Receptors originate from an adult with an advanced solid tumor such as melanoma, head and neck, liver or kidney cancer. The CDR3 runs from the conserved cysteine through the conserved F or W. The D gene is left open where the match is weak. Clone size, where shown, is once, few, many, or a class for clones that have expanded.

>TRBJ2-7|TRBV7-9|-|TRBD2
TGTGCCAGCAGCTTGGCTAGCGGGATGAAGAGCGAGCAGTACTTC
CASSLASGMKSEQYF
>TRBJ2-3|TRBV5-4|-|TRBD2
TGTGCCAGCAGCTTGGATCGGGGGGGGCCTGTCACAGATACGCAGTATTTT
CASSLDRGGPVTDTQYF
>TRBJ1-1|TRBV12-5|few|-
TGTGCTAGTGGCCCAGGGTTCACTGAAGCTTTCTTT
CASGPGFTEAFF
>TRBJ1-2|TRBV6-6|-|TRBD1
TGTGCCAGCAGAAGAGGGACAGGGGGCAACTATGGCTACACCTTC
CASRRGTGGNYGYTF
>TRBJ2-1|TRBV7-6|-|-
TGTGCCAGCAGCTTGTACTACAATGAGCAGTTCTTC
CASSLYYNEQFF
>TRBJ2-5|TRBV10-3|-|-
TGTGCCATCAGAAGGGATCCGGAGGTAGAGACCCAGTACTTC
CAIRRDPEVETQYF
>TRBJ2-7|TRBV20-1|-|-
TGCAGTGCTAGGGGCCCCTACGAGCAGTACTTC
CSARGPYEQYF
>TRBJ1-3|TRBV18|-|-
TGTGCCAGCTCACCACCATCCGTGACTGCGGGAAACACCATATATTTT
CASSPPSVTAGNTIYF
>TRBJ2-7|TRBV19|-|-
TGTGCCAGTAGCAGGACAATGCCAGCCTACGAGCAGTACTTC
CASSRTMPAYEQYF
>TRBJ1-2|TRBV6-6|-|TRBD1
TGTGCCAGCACCTCCTGGGACAGGGTTGGTGGCTACACCTTC
CASTSWDRVGGYTF
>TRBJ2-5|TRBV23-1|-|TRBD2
TGCGCCAGCAGTCGGACGGACAGATCTCTAGCGGGGGACCAAGAGACCCAGTACTTC
CASSRTDRSLAGDQETQYF
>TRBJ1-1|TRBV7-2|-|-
TGTGCCAGCAGCTCCATCTACCGGGGCCGCATATCAATGAACACTGAAGCTTTCTTT
CASSSIYRGRISMNTEAFF
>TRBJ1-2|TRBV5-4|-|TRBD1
TGTGCCAGCAGCTTGAAACAGGGGGCGTACTATGGCTACACCTTC
CASSLKQGAYYGYTF
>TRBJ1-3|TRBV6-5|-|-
TGTGCCAGCAGGGAGCTCGGAAACACCATATATTTT
CASRELGNTIYF
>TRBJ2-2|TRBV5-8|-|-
TGTGCCAGCAGCAAGGACCCCCCGTGGATCGGGGAGCTGTTTTTT
CASSKDPPWIGELFF
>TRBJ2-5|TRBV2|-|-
TGTGCCACGTCGGGTGAGACCCAGTACTTC
CATSGETQYF
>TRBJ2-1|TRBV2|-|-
TGTGCCAGCAAACCCGCGGAGTACAATGAGCAGTTCTTC
CASKPAEYNEQFF
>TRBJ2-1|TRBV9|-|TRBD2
TGTGCCAGCAGCGTTAGCGGGGGCGACACCTACAATGAGCAGTTCTTC
CASSVSGGDTYNEQFF
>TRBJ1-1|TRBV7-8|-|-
TGTGCCAGCAGCCCCAACGGTTTAAGGAACACTGAAGCTTTCTTT
CASSPNGLRNTEAFF
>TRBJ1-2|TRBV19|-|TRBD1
TGTGCCAGTAGTATAGGCGGGACAGGAGGCTACACCTTC
CASSIGGTGGYTF
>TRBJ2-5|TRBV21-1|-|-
TGTGCCAGCAGCCAAGGTGGCAGGACGGGGGAGCAGTACTTC
CASSQGGRTGEQYF
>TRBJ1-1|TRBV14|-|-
TGTGCCAGCAGCCAAGACCTTCCCAGAGTTGGCACTGAAGCTTTCTTT
CASSQDLPRVGTEAFF
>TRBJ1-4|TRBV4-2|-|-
TGTGCCAGCAGCCCCCTTGGGGGGGCTAATGAAAAACTGTTTTTT
CASSPLGGANEKLFF
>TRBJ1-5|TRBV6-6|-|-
TGTGCCAGCAGGGGCGCCAATCAGCCCCAGCATTTT
CASRGANQPQHF
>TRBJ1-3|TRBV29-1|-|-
TGCAGCGCCAGGACGGGCGGCGGAAACACCATATATTTT
CSARTGGGNTIYF
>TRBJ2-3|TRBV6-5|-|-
TGTGCCACCCGGGGGGCCCCCGTTGATACGCAGTATTTT
CATRGAPVDTQYF
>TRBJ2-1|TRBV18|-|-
TGTGCCAGCTCACCGGGACGGCGCTACAATGAGCAGTTCTTC
CASSPGRRYNEQFF
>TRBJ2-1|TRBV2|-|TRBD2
TGTGCCAGCAGTCGTCGGGATAGCGGGGGGGGCCCTGAGCAGTTCTTC
CASSRRDSGGGPEQFF
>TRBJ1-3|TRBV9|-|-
TGTGCCAGCAGCGTAGCGTCAGGGAGGCTTGGAAACACCATATATTTT
CASSVASGRLGNTIYF